Below are 2 T cell receptor beta chains sequenced from a single sample in a study of CD8+ T cells in alopecia areata. The authors extracted RNA and reverse transcribed it into cDNA as the sequencing template. Data came from immunoSEQ multiplex PCR; TCRdb stores just in-frame clones and leaves some out. Listed here are under 350,000 clones without any singletons, the top ten holding more than 1%. On the basis of CD4, CD8alpha, NKG2D, NKG2ACE and other markers, pooled cutaneous lymph node cells were sorted. The material sequenced was CD4+ T cells sorted from a lymph node. The source is a C3H/HeJ mouse with alopecia areata. Mouse MHC haplotype: H2-k.

Notes on this clone: Here the gene names and germline are mouse. The observed sequence ends 3 residues before the CDR3 terminus, with the missing tail filled in from the germline J gene. The V call is TRBV13-2, the J call TRBJ1-6, with 7 bases matching TRBD1. TRBJ1-6 is noted as an ORF with a role that remains uncertain. The CDR3 consists of 16 residues. V lost 1 base, J lost 1 base, and 2 bases stayed unmatched. CDR1 is NNHNN, CDR2 SYGAGS, per germline (reference sequence). The covered CDR3 bases are TGTGCCAGCGGTGATCTAGGGGGCTCCTATAATTCGCCC. This translates into CASGDLGGSYNSP. The CDR3 in full is CASGDLGGSYNSPLYF.

This clone was seen a few times. The genes are named according to mouse. The read ends 4 residues shy of where the CDR3 ends; the end is completed using the germline J gene. The genes are TRBV5 and TRBJ2-5, with 9 nucleotides matching TRBD2. The germline CDR1 and CDR2 sequences are LGHNA and YNLKQL (reference sequence). The CDR3 loop spans 15 amino acids. Partial CDR3 DNA: TGTGCCAGCAGCCAAGATTGGGGGGGCGATGAC. Translation gives CASSQDWGGDD. The whole CDR3 reads CASSQDWGGDDTQYF.